This TCR beta chain was obtained from a study of blood T cell repertoires in COVID-19. Study as a whole: Acute and convalescent COVID-19 samples came from the United States, Italy and Spain. In each case, the material was cDNA or gDNA derived from T cells, B-cell-depleted T cells, or PBMCs.

CDR1 is LNHNV and CDR2 is YYDKDF in the germline V gene (reference sequence). The CDR3 sequence is 15 residues long. V gave up 3 bases and J gave up 4 bases, with 12 bases separating them. Sequenced by immunoSEQ multiplex PCR; TCRdb stores in-frame clones only, minus some. The sample records fewer than 110,000 clones, roughly 90% being singletons. The rearrangement uses TRBV15 and TRBJ1-4; weak D call: TRBD1 (5 bases). The sequence derives from a woman aged 55-69 years with acute or convalescent COVID-19. The sample consisted of peripheral blood. Written as DNA, the CDR3 is TGTGCCACCAGCAGTGCCCAGGGCTATAATGAAAAACTGTTTTTT. Encoded protein: CATSSAQGYNEKLFF.